Detailed here is one T cell receptor beta chain. No antigen is known for it. Additional DNA sequences in this sample encode the identical CDR3. The data belong to a study of T cell responses to AZD1222 COVID-19 vaccine. Whole-study results and caveats: Researchers report vaccine-associated CD4 TCRs spanning spike, with dominance at 160-218 and 743-854. Following two doses of AZD1222, Spike-specific TCR breadth and depth rose. Samples come after the peak T cell response, not at day 14. The donor cohort was predominantly white British with a female majority, and clonal diversity may have been underestimated.

Some clones are missing from TCRdb's copy, which holds only in-frame ones; the method was immunoSEQ multiplex PCR. The sample consists of 110,000 or so clones, about 90% of them appearing once. The CDR3 runs 13 residues. The V end was cut by 5 bases, the J end by 0 bases, with 5 bases between. Per the germline V gene, CDR1 is LNHDA and CDR2 is SQIVND (reference sequence). The sequencing here drew on peripheral blood, taken on day 0 of AZD1222 vaccination. The clonotype originates from an adult in good health. V usage is TRBV19 and J usage is TRBJ1-3; D gene unclear. CDR3 protein: CASSGSSGNTIYF. The CDR3 nucleotides read TGTGCCAGTAGTGGGAGCTCTGGAAACACCATATATTTT.